The next 16 T cell receptor beta chains were all read from a single sample in a study of blood T cell repertoires in COVID-19. Sequenced by immunoSEQ multiplex PCR; TCRdb stores in-frame clones only, minus some. Here the sample spans about 46,000 clones, 80% to 90% being singletons. The sample was peripheral blood. The receptors come from a woman older than 75 with acute or convalescent COVID-19.

The genes are TRBV10-1 and TRBJ2-5; 8 bases are shared with TRBD2. Germline V CDR1 and CDR2: WNHNN, SYGVQD (reference sequence). The CDR3 runs to 16 residues. The junction had 10 bases not matched to a gene; V was cut back by 3 bases and J by 4 bases. DNA for the CDR3: TGCGCCAGCAGTGACCCATCCGGGGGGGAGGGAGAGACCCAGTACTTC. Translation gives CASSDPSGGEGETQYF.

The gene calls are TRBV7-9 and TRBJ1-4, with a possible D match to TRBD1 (5 bases). Germline assignment: CDR1 SEHNR and CDR2 FQNEAQ (reference sequence). Trimming removed 10 bases at V and 2 bases at J, with 11 bases between. The CDR3 length is 13 residues. CDR3 DNA sequence: TGTGCCATTGGCGGGACGACTAATGAAAAACTGTTTTTT. This sequence encodes CAIGGTTNEKLFF.

This chain connects TRBV7-9 to TRBJ1-1; possible D gene TRBD1, 5 bases. CDR1 SEHNR and CDR2 FQNEAQ come from the germline V gene (reference sequence). V was pared by 3 bases and J by 11 bases, with 16 bases between. The CDR3 is 13 amino acids. DNA for the CDR3: TGTGCCAGCAGCTTGGGGGGAAGGACCGCGGCTTTCTTT. Translating it yields CASSLGGRTAAFF.

The V and J genes are TRBV25-1 and TRBJ1-3; D unclear. V was pared by 5 bases and J by 4 bases, with 9 bases between. The germline CDR1 and CDR2 sequences are MGHDK and SYGVNS. The length of the CDR3 is 13 residues. This CDR3 is CASSLTTGNTIYF. Here the CDR3 DNA reads TGTGCCAGCAGTTTGACTACAGGAAACACCATATATTTT. The variable domain in full, with the rest retrieved from reference TRBV25-1 and TRBJ1-3, is EADIYQTPRYLVIGTGKKITLECSQTMGHDKMYWYQQDPGMELHLIHYSYGVNSTEKGDLSSESTVSRIRTEHFPLTLESARPSHTSQYLCASSLTTGNTIYFGEGSWLTVV.

The J gene is TRBJ1-2, the V gene TRBV28; D not certain. The CDR3 sequence is 14 residues long. Trimming left V 8 bases short and J 3 bases short, with 16 bases between. CDR1 is MDHEN, CDR2 SYDVKM, per germline. The DNA of the CDR3 is TGTGCCAGCTGCAGCCAGCGGTGGCACTATGGCTACACCTTC. Protein sequence: CASCSQRWHYGYTF.

The chain links TRBV30 to TRBJ1-2; 8 bases line up with TRBD1. The CDR3 spans 14 residues. Germline-derived CDR1 and CDR2 are GTSNPN and SVGIG (reference sequence). Trimming cost V 5 bases and J 5 bases; bases outside gene matches: 10. This CDR3 is CAWDEHRTGYGYTF. The CDR3 region has the DNA TGTGCCTGGGACGAACACCGGACAGGGTATGGCTACACCTTC.

This chain connects TRBV7-2 to TRBJ2-3, with D maybe TRBD2 (6 bases). CDR1 is SGHTA, CDR2 FQGNSA, per germline. The CDR3 has 14 amino acids. Trimming cost V 3 bases and J 1 base, with 8 bases left between them. DNA for the CDR3: TGTGCCAGCAGCTTGACGGGGGGCACAGATACGCAGTATTTT. Its translation is CASSLTGGTDTQYF.

For this clone: Other DNA sequences in the same sample also yield this CDR3. The chain employs TRBV5-6 and TRBJ2-5; 7 bases align to TRBD1. There are 14 residues in the CDR3. V shed 4 bases and J 1 base; nucleotides not matched to a gene: 4. CDR1 and CDR2 (germline): SGHDT, YYEEEE. The CDR3 DNA reads as TGTGCCAGCAGCGCACAGGGGCCCCAAGAGACCCAGTACTTC. It specifies CASSAQGPQETQYF.

The chain carries TRBV6-5 and TRBJ2-2; 13 nucleotides match TRBD2. This CDR3 region has 14 residues. CDR1 and CDR2 from the germline V gene are MNHEY and SVGAGI. V dropped 7 bases and J dropped 6; count of bases not matched to a gene: 2. This chain's CDR3 is CASTTSGGAGELFF. The CDR3 nucleotides are TGTGCCAGCACAACTAGCGGGGGGGCCGGGGAGCTGTTTTTT.

The chain employs TRBV7-6 and TRBJ2-7; possible D gene TRBD2, 7 bases. The V gene's germline CDR1 is SGHVS and CDR2 FNYEAQ. V lost 5 bases, J lost 3 bases, and 14 bases lay in between. The CDR3 length is 14 residues. The CDR3 nucleotides read TGTGCCAGCAGCCCTGCAGGGGAGGGCTACGAGCAGTACTTC. Its translation is CASSPAGEGYEQYF.

This clone was counted once. The rearrangement joins TRBV3-1 (or the pseudogene TRBV3-2) to TRBJ2-7; TRBD2 agrees at 8 bases. CDR3 length equals 14 residues. CDR1 LGHDT and CDR2 YNNKEL come from the germline V gene (reference sequence). The trim removed 5 bases at V and 5 bases at J, leaving 8 bases unmatched. Written as DNA, the CDR3 is TGTGCCAGCAGCTTATCGGCGGGGGGAAACGAGCAGTACTTC. Amino acid sequence: CASSLSAGGNEQYF.

The chain recombines TRBV29-1 with TRBJ2-1; 9 bases agree with TRBD1. V was pared by 4 bases and J by 7 bases, with 5 bases of the junction left unmatched. Germline values: CDR1 SQVTM, CDR2 ANQGSEA. The CDR3 covers 13 residues. CDR3 DNA: TGCAGCGTTGGTGGACAGGGGATTAATGAGCAGTTCTTC. It translates to CSVGGQGINEQFF.

This clone was picked up one time. This chain joins TRBV19 and TRBJ1-5; TRBD1 aligns across 10 bases. The germline gives CDR1 LNHDA, CDR2 SQIVND (reference sequence). The CDR3 extends over 13 amino acids. The trim removed 8 bases at V and 5 bases at J, leaving 3 bases unmatched. The CDR3 is CASRGQGDQPQHF. DNA of the CDR3: TGTGCCAGTCGCGGACAGGGGGATCAGCCCCAGCATTTT.

This chain uses TRBV10-2 with TRBJ2-7; D might be TRBD1 (5 bases). In germline, CDR1 is WSHSY, CDR2 SAAADI. The V end was cut by 0 bases, the J end by 5 bases, with 14 bases between. The CDR3 spans 15 residues. CDR3: CASSESGGRVNEQYF. The DNA for the CDR3 is TGCGCCAGCAGTGAGTCTGGTGGCAGGGTGAACGAGCAGTACTTC.

J is TRBJ1-6 and V is TRBV6-5, with D hard to call. CDR1 and CDR2 from the germline V gene are MNHEY and SVGAGI. The V gene lost 7 bases and the J gene lost 6 bases, with 10 bases spanning the gap. CDR3 size: 13 residues. CDR3 nucleotides: TGTGCCAGCATGGGCGTCCTTAATTCACCCCTCCACTTT. Translation gives CASMGVLNSPLHF.

The CDR3 loop reads CASRKPGLAGGPGTGELFF. CDR3 in DNA: TGTGCCAGTAGGAAACCGGGACTAGCGGGGGGGCCTGGAACCGGGGAGCTGTTTTTT. V is TRBV19 and J is TRBJ2-2; TRBD2 aligns across 16 bases. In germline, CDR1 is LNHDA, CDR2 SQIVND (reference sequence). The V segment lost 6 bases and the J segment 5 bases; nucleotides outside the gene matches: 12. The CDR3 spans 19 residues.